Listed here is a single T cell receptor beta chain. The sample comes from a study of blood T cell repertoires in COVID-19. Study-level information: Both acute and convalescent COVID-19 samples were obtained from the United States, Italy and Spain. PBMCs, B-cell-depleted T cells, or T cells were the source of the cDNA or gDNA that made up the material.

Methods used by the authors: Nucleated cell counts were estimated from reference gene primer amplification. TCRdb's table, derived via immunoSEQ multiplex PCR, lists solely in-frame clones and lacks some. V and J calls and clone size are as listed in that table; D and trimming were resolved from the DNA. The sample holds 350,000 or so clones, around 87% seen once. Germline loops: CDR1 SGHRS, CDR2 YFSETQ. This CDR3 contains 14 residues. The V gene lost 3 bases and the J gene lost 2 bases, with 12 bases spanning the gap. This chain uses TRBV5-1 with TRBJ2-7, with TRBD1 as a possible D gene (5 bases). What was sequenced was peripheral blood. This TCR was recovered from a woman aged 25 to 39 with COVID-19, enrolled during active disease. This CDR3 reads CASSSGQGTYEQYF. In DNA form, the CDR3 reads TGCGCCAGCAGCTCTGGACAAGGAACCTACGAGCAGTACTTC.